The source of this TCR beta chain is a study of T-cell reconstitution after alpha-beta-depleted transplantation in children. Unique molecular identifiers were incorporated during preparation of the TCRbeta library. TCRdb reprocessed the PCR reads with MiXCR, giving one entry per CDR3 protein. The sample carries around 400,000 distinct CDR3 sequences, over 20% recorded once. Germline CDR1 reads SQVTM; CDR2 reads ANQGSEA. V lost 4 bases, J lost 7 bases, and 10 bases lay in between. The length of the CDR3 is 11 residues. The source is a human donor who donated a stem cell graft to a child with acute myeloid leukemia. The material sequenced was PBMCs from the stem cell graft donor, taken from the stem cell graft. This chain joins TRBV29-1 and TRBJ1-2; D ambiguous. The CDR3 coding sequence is TGCAGCGTTGTATGGGTTGGTGGCTACACCTTC. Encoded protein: CSVVWVGGYTF.